This TCR beta chain was sequenced during a study of blood T cells in healthy people across ages. The CDR3 runs to 12 residues. Between the trimmed V and J ends, which lost 10 bases and 8 bases, there was a span of 17 bases. Germline V gene lookup returns CDR1 MNHNY and CDR2 SVGAGI (reference sequence). Then a second PCR, running about 6 to 12 cycles, was carried out with a sample-barcoded 5' primer and a J-beta primer mix. Each CDR3 protein is one row after TCRdb ran MiXCR on the 5' RACE reads. Of roughly 1 million distinct CDR3 sequences in the sample, roughly 24% were seen once. The same sample was also used in a study of T cells of mothers and their children. As reported in that work: A second PCR was performed with the M1S primer. This primer added sample barcodes and 2-4 random nucleotides.

V gene TRBV6-6 combines with J gene TRBJ1-2; a weak D match, TRBD1 (6 bases). This receptor was obtained from a girl aged 2-10 years in good health. Sample: blood. CDR3 nucleotide sequence: TGTGCCAACTGGGGGCCAGCCGCCGGCTACACCTTC. Translated, it gives CANWGPAAGYTF.